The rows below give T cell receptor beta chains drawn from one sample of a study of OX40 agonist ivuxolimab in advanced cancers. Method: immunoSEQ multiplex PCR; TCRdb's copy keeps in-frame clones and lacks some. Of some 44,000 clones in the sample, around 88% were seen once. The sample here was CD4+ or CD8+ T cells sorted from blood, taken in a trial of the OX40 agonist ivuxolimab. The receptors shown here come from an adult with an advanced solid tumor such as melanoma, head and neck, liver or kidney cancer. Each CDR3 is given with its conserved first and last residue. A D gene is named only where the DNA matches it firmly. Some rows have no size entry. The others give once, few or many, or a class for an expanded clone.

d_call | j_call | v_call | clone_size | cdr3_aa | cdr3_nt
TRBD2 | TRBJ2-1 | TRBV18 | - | CASSPPTSYGSEQFF | TGTGCCAGCTCACCACCGACTAGCTATGGAAGTGAGCAGTTCTTC
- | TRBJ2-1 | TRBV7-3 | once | CASSQPGPYNEQFF | TGTGCCAGCAGCCAGCCGGGCCCCTACAATGAGCAGTTCTTC
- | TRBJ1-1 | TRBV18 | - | CASSPIEGGTFF | TGTGCCAGCTCACCTATCGAGGGTGGAACTTTCTTT
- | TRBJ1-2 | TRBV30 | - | CAWSPTGAGGYTF | TGTGCCTGGAGTCCCACGGGGGCTGGCGGCTACACCTTC
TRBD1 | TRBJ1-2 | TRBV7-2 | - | CASSFRGLDYGYTF | TGTGCCAGCAGCTTTAGGGGGCTAGACTATGGCTACACCTTC
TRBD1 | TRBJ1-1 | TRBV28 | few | CASTIGTGNTEAFF | TGTGCCAGCACTATCGGGACAGGGAACACTGAAGCTTTCTTT
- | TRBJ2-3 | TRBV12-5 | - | CASGGGGSPDTQYF | TGTGCTAGTGGCGGAGGAGGCTCCCCAGATACGCAGTATTTT
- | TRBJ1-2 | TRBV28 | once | CASSPPSYGYTF | TGTGCCAGCAGTCCTCCGAGCTATGGCTACACCTTC
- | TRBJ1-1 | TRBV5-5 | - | CASSFQVDTEAFF | TGTGCCAGCAGCTTCCAGGTTGACACTGAAGCTTTCTTT
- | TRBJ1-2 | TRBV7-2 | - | CASSPYPTAANYGYTF | TGTGCCAGCAGCCCCTACCCGACAGCAGCTAACTATGGCTACACCTTC
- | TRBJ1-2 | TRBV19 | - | CASSSWGTSNRDYGYTF | TGTGCCAGTAGTTCCTGGGGAACATCGAACAGGGACTATGGCTACACCTTC
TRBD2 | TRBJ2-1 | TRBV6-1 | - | CASSEALGLPYNEQFF | TGTGCCAGCAGTGAAGCGCTGGGACTACCTTACAATGAGCAGTTCTTC
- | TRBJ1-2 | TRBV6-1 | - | CASSGGVKDGYTF | TGTGCCAGCAGTGGGGGGGTCAAAGATGGCTACACCTTC
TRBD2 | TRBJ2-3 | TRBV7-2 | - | CASSLDGLAASTDTQYF | TGTGCCAGCAGCTTAGATGGACTAGCGGCTAGCACAGATACGCAGTATTTT
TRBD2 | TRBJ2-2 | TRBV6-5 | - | CASSFMRSGRGELFF | TGTGCCAGCAGTTTCATGCGGAGCGGGAGAGGGGAGCTGTTTTTT
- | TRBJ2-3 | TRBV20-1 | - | CSAPTDTQYF | TGCAGTGCCCCAACAGATACGCAGTATTTT
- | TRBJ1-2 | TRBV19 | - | CASSLAAGNYGYTF | TGTGCCAGTAGTCTGGCAGCGGGGAACTATGGCTACACCTTC
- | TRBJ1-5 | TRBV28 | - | CASRTLSNQPQHF | TGTGCCAGCAGGACACTTAGCAATCAGCCCCAGCATTTT
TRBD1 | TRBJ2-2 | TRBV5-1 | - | CASSLTGGHTGELFF | TGCGCCAGCAGCTTGACAGGGGGCCACACCGGGGAGCTGTTTTTT
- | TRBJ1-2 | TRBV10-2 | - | CASRKGQEGGYTF | TGCGCCAGCAGGAAGGGACAAGAAGGGGGCTACACCTTC
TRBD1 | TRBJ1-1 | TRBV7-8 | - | CASSPGQGVAPANTEAFF | TGTGCCAGCAGCCCTGGACAGGGGGTCGCCCCGGCGAACACTGAAGCTTTCTTT
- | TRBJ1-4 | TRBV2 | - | CASRPGVGEKLFF | TGTGCCAGCAGACCAGGGGTTGGCGAAAAACTGTTTTTT
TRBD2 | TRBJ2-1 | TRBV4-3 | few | CASSQWTSGGGGEQFF | TGCGCCAGCAGCCAATGGACTAGCGGGGGAGGAGGTGAGCAGTTCTTC
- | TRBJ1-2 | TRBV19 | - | CASSPQENLDGYTF | TGTGCCAGTAGTCCCCAGGAGAATTTGGATGGCTACACCTTC
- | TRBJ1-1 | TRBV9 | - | CASSALGGRVEAFF | TGTGCCAGCAGCGCCTTAGGGGGTCGGGTTGAAGCTTTCTTT
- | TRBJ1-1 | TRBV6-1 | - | CASSELLSGTEAFF | TGTGCCAGCAGTGAACTTCTTTCCGGGACTGAAGCTTTCTTT
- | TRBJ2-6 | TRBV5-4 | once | CASSLVYSSGANVLTF | TGTGCCAGCAGCTTGGTATACAGTTCTGGGGCCAACGTCCTGACTTTC
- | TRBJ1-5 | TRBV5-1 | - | CASSPRGNQPQHF | TGCGCCAGCAGCCCTCGGGGGAATCAGCCCCAGCATTTT
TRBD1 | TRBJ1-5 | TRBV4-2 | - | CASSQDQGASNQPQHF | TGTGCCAGCAGCCAAGATCAGGGGGCTAGCAATCAGCCCCAGCATTTT
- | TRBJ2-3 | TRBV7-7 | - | CASSLAWGDTQYF | TGTGCCAGCAGCTTAGCCTGGGGAGATACGCAGTATTTT
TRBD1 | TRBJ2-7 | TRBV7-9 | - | CASSSYRDRGAEQYF | TGTGCCAGCAGCTCCTACCGGGACAGGGGAGCCGAGCAGTACTTC
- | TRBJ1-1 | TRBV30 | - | CAWSRPGGGEAFF | TGTGCCTGGAGTCGGCCGGGGGGCGGTGAAGCTTTCTTT
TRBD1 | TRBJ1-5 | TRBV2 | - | CASTGTGGVQPQHF | TGTGCCAGCACCGGGACAGGGGGCGTTCAGCCCCAGCATTTT
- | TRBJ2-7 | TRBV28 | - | CASSFGAEQYF | TGTGCCAGCAGTTTCGGAGCGGAGCAGTACTTC
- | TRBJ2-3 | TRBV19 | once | CGVGGYSTDTQYF | TGTGGGGTGGGCGGTTATAGCACAGATACGCAGTATTTT
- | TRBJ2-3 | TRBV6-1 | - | CASSASTIRTDTQYF | TGTGCCAGCAGTGCAAGCACCATCAGGACAGATACGCAGTATTTT
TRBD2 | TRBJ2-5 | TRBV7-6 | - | CASSFRGAGDSETQYF | TGTGCCAGCAGCTTTCGCGGAGCGGGAGATTCGGAGACCCAGTACTTC
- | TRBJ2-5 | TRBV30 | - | CAWRSYGDQYF | TGTGCCTGGAGATCATACGGGGACCAGTACTTC
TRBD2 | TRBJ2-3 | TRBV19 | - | CASSIYLSRGGDTQYF | TGTGCCAGTAGTATTTATCTTTCGCGGGGGGGGGATACGCAGTATTTT
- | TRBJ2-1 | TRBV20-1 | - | CSAPINEQFF | TGCAGTGCTCCTATCAATGAGCAGTTCTTC
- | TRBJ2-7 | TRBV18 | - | CASSSGYEQYF | TGTGCCAGCTCGTCAGGGTACGAGCAGTACTTC
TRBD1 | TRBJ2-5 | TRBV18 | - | CASSPTGGAETQYF | TGTGCCAGCTCACCAACAGGGGGCGCGGAGACCCAGTACTTC
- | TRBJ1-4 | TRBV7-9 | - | CASSFGATNEKLFF | TGTGCCAGCAGCTTCGGTGCAACTAATGAAAAACTGTTTTTT
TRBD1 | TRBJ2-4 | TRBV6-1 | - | CASSAGTGRVDIQYF | TGTGCCAGCAGTGCCGGGACAGGGAGGGTAGACATTCAGTACTTC
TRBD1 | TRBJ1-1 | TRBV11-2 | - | CASSSRTGSYAFF | TGTGCCAGCAGCTCTCGGACAGGGAGCTACGCTTTCTTT
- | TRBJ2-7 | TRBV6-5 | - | CASSYSSTLSYEQYF | TGTGCCAGCAGTTACTCCTCCACTTTATCCTACGAGCAGTACTTC
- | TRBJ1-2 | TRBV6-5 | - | CASSYRWGSYGYTF | TGTGCCAGCAGTTACCGATGGGGGAGCTATGGCTACACCTTC
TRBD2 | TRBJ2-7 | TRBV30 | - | CAWSTPGGGFFYEQYF | TGTGCCTGGAGTACCCCGGGGGGGGGCTTTTTCTACGAGCAGTACTTC
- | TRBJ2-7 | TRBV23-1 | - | CASSQSLVSCSYEQYF | TGCGCCAGCAGTCAATCGTTGGTCAGCTGCTCCTACGAGCAGTACTTC
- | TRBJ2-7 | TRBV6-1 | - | CASSDPRGYEQCF | TGTGCCAGCAGTGACCCACGAGGCTACGAGCAGTGCTTC
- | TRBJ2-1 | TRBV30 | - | CACRGQLRDTGNNEQFF | TGTGCCTGCCGGGGGCAACTCCGGGACACAGGCAACAATGAGCAGTTCTTC
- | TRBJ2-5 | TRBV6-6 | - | CASTPDPTQTQYF | TGTGCCAGCACCCCGGACCCGACTCAGACCCAGTACTTC
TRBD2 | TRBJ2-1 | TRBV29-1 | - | CSAGPGGADNEQFF | TGCAGCGCGGGCCCGGGGGGGGCCGACAATGAGCAGTTCTTC
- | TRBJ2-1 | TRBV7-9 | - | CASSLEANFHGQFF | TGTGCCAGCAGCTTAGAAGCAAACTTCCACGGGCAGTTCTTC
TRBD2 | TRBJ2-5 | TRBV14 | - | CASSPQLAGTFQETQYF | TGTGCCAGCAGCCCGCAACTAGCGGGGACCTTCCAAGAGACCCAGTACTTC
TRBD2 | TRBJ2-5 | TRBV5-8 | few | CASSIEAGRETQYF | TGTGCCAGCAGCATTGAAGCGGGACGAGAGACCCAGTACTTC